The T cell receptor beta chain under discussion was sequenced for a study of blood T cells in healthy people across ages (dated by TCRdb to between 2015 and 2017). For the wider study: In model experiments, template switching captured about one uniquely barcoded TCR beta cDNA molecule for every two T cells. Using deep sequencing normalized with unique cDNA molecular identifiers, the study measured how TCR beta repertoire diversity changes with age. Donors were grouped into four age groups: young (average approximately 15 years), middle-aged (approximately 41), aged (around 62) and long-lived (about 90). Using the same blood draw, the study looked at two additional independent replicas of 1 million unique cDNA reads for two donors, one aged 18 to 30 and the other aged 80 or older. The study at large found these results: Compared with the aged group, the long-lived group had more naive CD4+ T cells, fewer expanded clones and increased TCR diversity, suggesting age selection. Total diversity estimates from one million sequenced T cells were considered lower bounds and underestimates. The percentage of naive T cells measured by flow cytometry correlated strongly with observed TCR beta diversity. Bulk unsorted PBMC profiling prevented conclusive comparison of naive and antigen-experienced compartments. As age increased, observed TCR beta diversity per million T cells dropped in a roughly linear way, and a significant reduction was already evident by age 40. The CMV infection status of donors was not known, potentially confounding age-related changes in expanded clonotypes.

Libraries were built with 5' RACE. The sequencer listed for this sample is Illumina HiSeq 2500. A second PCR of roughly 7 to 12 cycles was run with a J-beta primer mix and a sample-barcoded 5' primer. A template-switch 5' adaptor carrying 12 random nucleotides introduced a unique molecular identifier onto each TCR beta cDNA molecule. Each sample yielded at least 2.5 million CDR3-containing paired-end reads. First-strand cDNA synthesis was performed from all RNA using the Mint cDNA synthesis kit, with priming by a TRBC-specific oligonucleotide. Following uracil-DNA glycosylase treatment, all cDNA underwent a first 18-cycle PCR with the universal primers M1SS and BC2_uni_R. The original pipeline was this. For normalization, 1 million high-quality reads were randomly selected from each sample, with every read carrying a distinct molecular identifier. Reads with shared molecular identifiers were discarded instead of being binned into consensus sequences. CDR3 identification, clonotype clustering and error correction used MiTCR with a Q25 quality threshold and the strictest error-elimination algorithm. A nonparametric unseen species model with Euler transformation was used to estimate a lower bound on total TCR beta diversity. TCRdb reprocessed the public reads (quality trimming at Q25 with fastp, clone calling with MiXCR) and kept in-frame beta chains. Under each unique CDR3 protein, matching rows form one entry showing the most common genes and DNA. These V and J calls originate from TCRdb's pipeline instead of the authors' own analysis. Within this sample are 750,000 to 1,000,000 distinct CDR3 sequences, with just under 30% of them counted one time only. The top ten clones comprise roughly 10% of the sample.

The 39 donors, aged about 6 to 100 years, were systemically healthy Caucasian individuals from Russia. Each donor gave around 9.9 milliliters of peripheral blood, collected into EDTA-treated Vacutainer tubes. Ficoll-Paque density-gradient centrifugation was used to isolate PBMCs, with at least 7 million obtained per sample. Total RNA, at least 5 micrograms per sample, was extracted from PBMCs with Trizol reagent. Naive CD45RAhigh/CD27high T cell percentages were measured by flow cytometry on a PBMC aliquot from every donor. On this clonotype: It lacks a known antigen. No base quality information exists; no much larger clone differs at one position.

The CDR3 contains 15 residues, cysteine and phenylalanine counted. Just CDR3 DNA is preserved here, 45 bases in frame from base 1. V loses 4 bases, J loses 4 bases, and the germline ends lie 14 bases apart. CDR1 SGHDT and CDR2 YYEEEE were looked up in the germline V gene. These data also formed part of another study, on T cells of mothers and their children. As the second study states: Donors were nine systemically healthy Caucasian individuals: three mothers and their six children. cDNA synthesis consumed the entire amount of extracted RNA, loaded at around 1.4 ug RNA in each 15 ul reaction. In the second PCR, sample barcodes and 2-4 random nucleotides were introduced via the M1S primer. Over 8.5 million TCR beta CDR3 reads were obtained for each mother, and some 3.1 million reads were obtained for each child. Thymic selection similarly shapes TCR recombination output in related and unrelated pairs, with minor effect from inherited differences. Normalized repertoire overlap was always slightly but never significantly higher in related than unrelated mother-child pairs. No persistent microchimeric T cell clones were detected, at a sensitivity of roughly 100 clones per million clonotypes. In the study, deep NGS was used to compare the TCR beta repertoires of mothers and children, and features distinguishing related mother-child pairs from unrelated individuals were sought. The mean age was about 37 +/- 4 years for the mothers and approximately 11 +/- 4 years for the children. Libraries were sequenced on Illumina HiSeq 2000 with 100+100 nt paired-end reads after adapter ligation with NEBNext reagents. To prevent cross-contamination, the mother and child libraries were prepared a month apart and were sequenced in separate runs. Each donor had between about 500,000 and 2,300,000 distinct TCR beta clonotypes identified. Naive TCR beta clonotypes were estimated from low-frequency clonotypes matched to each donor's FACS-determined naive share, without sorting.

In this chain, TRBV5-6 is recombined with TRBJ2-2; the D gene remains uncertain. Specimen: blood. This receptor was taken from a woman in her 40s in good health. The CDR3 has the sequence CASSLESYGTGELFF. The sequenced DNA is TGTGCCAGCAGCCTGGAGTCCTACGGCACCGGGGAGCTGTTTTTT.